The rows below give T cell receptor beta chains drawn from one sample of a study of response to subunit inactivated influenza vaccine. TCRdb ran MiXCR on the RT-PCR reads and lists one entry per CDR3 protein. The sample yields about 700,000 distinct CDR3 sequences, 14% seen once. The sequencing used PBMCs from blood, collected less than 15 days before vaccination. Receptor source: a man aged 45-60 years who received an inactivated influenza vaccine. Each CDR3 is given with its conserved first and last residue. The D gene is left open where the match is weak. Some rows mark clone size as missing; the rest say once, few, many or name a class of expanded clone.

J: TRBJ2-7
D: TRBD2
size: many
V: TRBV12-3/TRBV12-4
DNA: TGTGCCAGCAGTTTGCGGGGGGGCGCCGAGCAGTACTTC
CDR3: CASSLRGGAEQYF

J: TRBJ1-2
D: -
size: -
V: TRBV7-9
DNA: TGTGCCAGCAGCTTAGCCCCGGCAGGGAGGAGCGGCTACACCTTC
CDR3: CASSLAPAGRSGYTF

J: TRBJ1-5
D: -
size: few
V: TRBV5-5
DNA: TGTGCCAGCAGCCCCCACAGGGATGATCAGCCCCAGCATTTT
CDR3: CASSPHRDDQPQHF

J: TRBJ2-3
D: -
size: -
V: TRBV6-5
DNA: TGTGCCAGCAGTTCTCCAGGGGGGCGGTTGAAGTATTTT
CDR3: CASSSPGGRLKYF

J: TRBJ1-2
D: -
size: many
V: TRBV24-1
DNA: TGTGCCACCAGTGATCCCCTGCGGGGCTACACCTTC
CDR3: CATSDPLRGYTF

J: TRBJ1-1
D: -
size: once
V: TRBV11-2
DNA: TGTGCCAGCAGCTTAGGGTCGAACGCTGAAGCTTTCTTT
CDR3: CASSLGSNAEAFF

J: TRBJ2-2
D: -
size: -
V: TRBV10-3
DNA: TGTGCCGATGGGGTTCGAGACACCGGGGAGCTGTTTTTT
CDR3: CADGVRDTGELFF

J: TRBJ2-1
D: -
size: few
V: TRBV27
DNA: TGTGCCAGCAGTTTAGACACTACCTACTCCTACAATGAGCAGTTCTTC
CDR3: CASSLDTTYSYNEQFF

J: TRBJ1-1
D: -
size: many
V: TRBV28
DNA: TGTGCCAGCAGTTTCCCCCTCACTGAAGCTTTCTTT
CDR3: CASSFPLTEAFF

J: TRBJ2-1
D: -
size: -
V: TRBV2
DNA: TGTGCCAGCAGTGTTGAACTGAGCAATGAGCAGTTCTTC
CDR3: CASSVELSNEQFF

J: TRBJ2-5
D: TRBD1
size: few
V: TRBV7-2
DNA: TGTGCCAGCAGCTTAGGGACAGGGACAAAGACCCAGTACTTC
CDR3: CASSLGTGTKTQYF

J: TRBJ2-7
D: -
size: few
V: TRBV4-1
DNA: TGCGCCAGCAGCCTTCGACAGAGGGACGAGCAGTACTTC
CDR3: CASSLRQRDEQYF

J: TRBJ2-2
D: TRBD2
size: -
V: TRBV20-1
DNA: TGCAGTGCTAGGATGGCTAGCGGTAACACCGGGGAGCTGTTTTTT
CDR3: CSARMASGNTGELFF

J: TRBJ1-1
D: -
size: few
V: TRBV20-1
DNA: TGCAGTGCGTGGCGACTGACAGGACGGGACACTGAAGCTTTCTTT
CDR3: CSAWRLTGRDTEAFF

J: TRBJ2-1
D: TRBD2
size: -
V: TRBV11-2
DNA: TGTGCCAGCAGCTTAGATCGACTAGCGGGAGGAAGTTCCTACAATGAGCAGTTCTTC
CDR3: CASSLDRLAGGSSYNEQFF

J: TRBJ2-2
D: TRBD2
size: -
V: TRBV7-8
DNA: TGTGCCAGCAGCTTAGTCGGGACTAGCTCTTCCGGGGAGCTGTTTTTT
CDR3: CASSLVGTSSSGELFF

J: TRBJ1-1
D: -
size: few
V: TRBV7-9
DNA: TGTGCCAGCATCCTTCCGGGGGCGGCCACTGAAGCTTTCTTT
CDR3: CASILPGAATEAFF

J: TRBJ2-5
D: -
size: -
V: TRBV6-6
DNA: TGTGCCAGCAGTCTGGAGGACGGAGAGACCCAGTACTTC
CDR3: CASSLEDGETQYF

J: TRBJ2-1
D: -
size: -
V: TRBV20-1
DNA: TGCAGTGCTAGAGATCAGTTTCGGGGGGCGTACAATGAGCAGTTCTTC
CDR3: CSARDQFRGAYNEQFF

J: TRBJ2-4
D: TRBD1
size: -
V: TRBV29-1
DNA: TGCAGCGTTCGAGAGACAGGGGTTGCCAAAAACATTCAGTACTTC
CDR3: CSVRETGVAKNIQYF

J: TRBJ1-4
D: -
size: -
V: TRBV15
DNA: TGTGCCACCAGCAGAACCCGGTCAGCAACTAATGAAAAACTGTTTTTT
CDR3: CATSRTRSATNEKLFF

J: TRBJ2-2
D: -
size: -
V: TRBV27
DNA: TGTGCCAGCAGAAAACAGGGAGACACCGGGGAGCTGTTTTTT
CDR3: CASRKQGDTGELFF

J: TRBJ2-1
D: TRBD2
size: few
V: TRBV2
DNA: TGTGCCAGCGGTTCCAGGACTAGCGCCTACAATGAGCAGTTCTTC
CDR3: CASGSRTSAYNEQFF

J: TRBJ2-7
D: TRBD2
size: -
V: TRBV5-1
DNA: TGCGCCAGCAGCTTGGGGATTCCGGGAGGGAGCTCCTACGAGCAGTACTTC
CDR3: CASSLGIPGGSSYEQYF

J: TRBJ1-1
D: -
size: -
V: TRBV6-5
DNA: TGTGCCAGCAGTTACTCGATTCACCTCCAAAACACTGAAGCTTTCTTT
CDR3: CASSYSIHLQNTEAFF

J: TRBJ2-5
D: -
size: -
V: TRBV6-5
DNA: TGTGCCAGCAGTTACGGACGGTTCCAAGAGACCCAGTACTTC
CDR3: CASSYGRFQETQYF

J: TRBJ2-1
D: -
size: many
V: TRBV6-2/TRBV6-3
DNA: TGTGCCAGCAGCCAAGGGGGGCAAGAGTTCTTC
CDR3: CASSQGGQEFF

J: TRBJ1-1
D: TRBD1
size: few
V: TRBV19
DNA: TGTGCCAGTATTGACAGGGGCGTGAACACTGAAGCTTTCTTT
CDR3: CASIDRGVNTEAFF

J: TRBJ2-4
D: -
size: -
V: TRBV7-2
DNA: TGTGCCAGCAGCTTATCTGTTAGATCCAAAAACATTCAGTACTTC
CDR3: CASSLSVRSKNIQYF